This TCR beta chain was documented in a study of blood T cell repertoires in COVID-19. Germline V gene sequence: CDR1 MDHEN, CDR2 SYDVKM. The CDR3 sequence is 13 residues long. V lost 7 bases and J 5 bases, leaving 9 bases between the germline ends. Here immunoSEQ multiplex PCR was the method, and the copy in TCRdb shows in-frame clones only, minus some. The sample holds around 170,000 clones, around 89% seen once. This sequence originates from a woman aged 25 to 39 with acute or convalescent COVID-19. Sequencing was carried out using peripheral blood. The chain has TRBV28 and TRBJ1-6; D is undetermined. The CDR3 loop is CASKTVHNSPLHF. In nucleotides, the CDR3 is TGTGCCAGCAAAACGGTCCATAATTCACCCCTCCACTTT.